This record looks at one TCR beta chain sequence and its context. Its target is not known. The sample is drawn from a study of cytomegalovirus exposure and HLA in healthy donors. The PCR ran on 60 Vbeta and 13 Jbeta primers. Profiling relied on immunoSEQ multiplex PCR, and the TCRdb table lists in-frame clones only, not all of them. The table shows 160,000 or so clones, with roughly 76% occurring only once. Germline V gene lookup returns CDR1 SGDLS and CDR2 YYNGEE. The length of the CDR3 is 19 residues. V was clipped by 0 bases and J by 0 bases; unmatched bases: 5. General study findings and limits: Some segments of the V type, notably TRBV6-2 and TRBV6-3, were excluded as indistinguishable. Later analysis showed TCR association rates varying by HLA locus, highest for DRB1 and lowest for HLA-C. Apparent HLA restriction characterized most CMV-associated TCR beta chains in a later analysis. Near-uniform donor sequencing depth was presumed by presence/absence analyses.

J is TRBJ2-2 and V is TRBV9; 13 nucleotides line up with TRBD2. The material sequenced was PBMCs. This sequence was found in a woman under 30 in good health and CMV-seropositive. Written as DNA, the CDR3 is TGTGCCAGCAGCGTAGGTGGGACTAGCGGGGTCGCGAACACCGGGGAGCTGTTTTTT. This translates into CASSVGGTSGVANTGELFF.